Each of the 24 T cell receptor beta chains below was sequenced from the same sample in a study of cytomegalovirus exposure and HLA in healthy donors. The PCR made use of 60 Vbeta and 13 Jbeta primers. Sequenced by immunoSEQ multiplex PCR; TCRdb stores in-frame clones only, minus some. The table records some 150,000 clones, 75% to 90% of them present only once. Sequences were obtained from PBMCs. The receptors stem from a man between 40 and 49 years old in good health and CMV-seronegative.

The rearrangement links TRBV2 to TRBJ1-6; 11 bases are shared with TRBD1. CDR1 is SNHLY and CDR2 is FYNNEI in the germline V gene. This CDR3 has 17 residues. With 10 bases clipped from V and 0 bases from J, the junction kept 8 bases outside the gene matches. CDR3 coding DNA: TGTGCCACCCGGACAGGGGGCTTAGGCTCCTATAATTCACCCCTCCACTTT. Translated: CATRTGGLGSYNSPLHF.

V is TRBV4-3 and J is TRBJ1-2; 8 nucleotides line up with TRBD1. CDR1 is LGHNA, CDR2 YSLEER, per germline. With 1 base clipped from V and 2 bases from J, the junction kept 3 bases outside the gene matches. This CDR3 is 15 amino acids long. The CDR3 DNA reads as TGCGCCAGCAGCCAAGGACAGGGGACAAACTATGGCTACACCTTC. Translating gives CASSQGQGTNYGYTF.

V gene TRBV5-8 combines with J gene TRBJ1-5; TRBD1 is a possible D gene (5 bases). The CDR3 covers 16 residues. The germline V gene encodes CDR1 SGHTS and CDR2 YDEGEE. The V end was cut by 4 bases, the J end by 9 bases, with 23 bases between. This chain's CDR3 is CASSPGVRQPISPQHF. As DNA, the CDR3 is TGTGCCAGCAGCCCTGGAGTCCGACAGCCGATCTCGCCCCAGCATTTT.

The chain recombines TRBV11-2 with TRBJ2-7; TRBD2 agrees at 12 bases. Trimming cost V 5 bases and J 5 bases; bases outside gene matches: 7. Germline V gene sequence: CDR1 SGHAT, CDR2 FQNNGV. CDR3 length: 15 residues. The CDR3 loop reads CASSDPSGRVHEQYF. The CDR3 coding sequence is TGTGCCAGCAGCGACCCTAGCGGGAGGGTCCACGAGCAGTACTTC. Full variable domain (outside the CDR3, taken from reference TRBV11-2 and TRBJ2-7): EAGVAQSPRYKIIEKRQSVAFWCNPISGHATLYWYQQILGQGPKLLIQFQNNGVVDDSQLPKDRFSAERLKGVDSTLKIQPAKLEDSAVYLCASSDPSGRVHEQYFGPGTRLTVT.

The chain recombines TRBV9 with TRBJ2-1; TRBD2 might be the D (6 bases). The germline CDR1 and CDR2 sequences are SGDLS and YYNGEE. The length of the CDR3 is 14 residues. V was trimmed by 0 bases and J by 3 bases, leaving 7 bases between them. The CDR3 reads CASSVAGDYNEQFF. CDR3 nucleotides: TGTGCCAGCAGCGTAGCGGGGGACTACAATGAGCAGTTCTTC.

This sequence joins TRBV9 and TRBJ2-7; D not certain. CDR1 is SGDLS, CDR2 YYNGEE, per germline. This CDR3 region has 14 residues. V was clipped by 0 bases and J by 5 bases, with 12 bases between them. The CDR3 loop is CASSVAGKPHEQYF. Written as DNA, the CDR3 is TGTGCCAGCAGCGTAGCCGGTAAACCCCACGAGCAGTACTTC.

The rearrangement links TRBV19 to TRBJ2-7; tentatively, D is TRBD2 (5 bases). The germline V gene has CDR1 LNHDA and CDR2 SQIVND (reference sequence). V was clipped by 3 bases and J by 3 bases, with 15 bases between them. CDR3 length: 15 amino acids. CDR3 bases: TGTGCCAGTAGTATTGGCTCTAACGGGAACTACGAGCAGTACTTC. It encodes CASSIGSNGNYEQYF.

The chain recombines TRBV25-1 with TRBJ2-1; D might be TRBD1 (5 bases). CDR3 length: 15 amino acids. Trimming shortened V by 4 bases and J by 3 bases, and 13 bases separated the two germline ends. Looked up from germline, CDR1 is MGHDK and CDR2 is SYGVNS. DNA for the CDR3: TGTGCCAGCAGTGCCCAGGGCGACCTCTACAATGAGCAGTTCTTC. Translating gives CASSAQGDLYNEQFF.

This chain's CDR3 is CASSATYNEQFF. In nucleotides, the CDR3 is TGTGCCAGCAGTGCGACCTACAATGAGCAGTTCTTC. The genes are TRBV27 and TRBJ2-1; D unclear. Germline V CDR1 and CDR2: MNHEY, SMNVEV (reference sequence). The length of the CDR3 is 12 residues. V lost 5 bases and J lost 2, with 4 bases in between.

The CDR3 coding sequence is TGCGCCAGCATGAAATCCCCGGGAGACGGTGAGCAGTTCTTC. It is translated as CASMKSPGDGEQFF. The rearrangement links TRBV5-1 to TRBJ2-1; D is perhaps TRBD2 (6 bases). This CDR3 comprises 14 residues. Germline V CDR1 and CDR2: SGHRS, YFSETQ. V was shortened by 6 bases and J by 9 bases, with 19 bases between the two germline ends.

V is TRBV13 and J is TRBJ2-7; the D gene is possibly TRBD2 (5 bases). The CDR3 consists of 13 residues. Trimming shortened V by 3 bases and J by 5 bases, and 11 bases separated the two germline ends. Germline CDR1 is PRHDT and CDR2 is FYEKMQ (reference sequence). CDR3 in amino acids: CASSLVGENEQYF. DNA for the CDR3: TGTGCCAGCAGCTTGGTGGGAGAAAACGAGCAGTACTTC. Complete variable domain (other parts from reference TRBV13 and TRBJ2-7): AAGVIQSPRHLIKEKRETATLKCYPIPRHDTVYWYQQGPGQDPQFLISFYEKMQSDKGSIPDRFSAQQFSDYHSELNMSSLELGDSALYFCASSLVGENEQYFGPGTRLTVT.

The rearrangement links TRBV18 to TRBJ2-7, with D hard to call. Per germline, CDR1 KGHSH and CDR2 LQKENI. V gave up 1 base and J gave up 2 bases, with 12 bases separating them. This CDR3 spans 15 amino acids. The DNA of the CDR3 is TGTGCCAGCTCACCACTACCTCAGGCTACCTACGAGCAGTACTTC. It translates to CASSPLPQATYEQYF.

The chain has TRBV7-9 and TRBJ1-1, with no clear D. V lost 5 bases to trimming and J lost 5 bases, with 9 bases between them. Germline CDR1 SEHNR, CDR2 FQNEAQ (reference sequence). The CDR3 consists of 12 residues. In DNA, the CDR3 is TGTGCCAGCAGCCTCTCCTTGACTGAAGCTTTCTTT. Its protein is CASSLSLTEAFF.

The chain combines TRBV16 with TRBJ1-1; a weak D match, TRBD1 (5 bases). CDR1 and CDR2 (germline): KGHSY, FQNENV. Deletions cut 1 base from V and 3 bases from J, with 9 bases between. The CDR3 spans 14 residues. CDR3 in amino acids: CASSQLAGDTEAFF. The CDR3 nucleotides read TGTGCCAGCAGCCAATTAGCGGGGGACACTGAAGCTTTCTTT. Looking up the rest from reference TRBV16 and TRBJ1-1 gives the full variable domain: GEEVAQTPKHLVRGEGQKAKLYCAPIKGHSYVFWYQQVLKNEFKFLISFQNENVFDETGMPKERFSAKCLPNSPCSLEIQATKLEDSAVYFCASSQLAGDTEAFFGQGTRLTVV.

This clone appeared a single time. Sequence at one end of the junction differs from germline and may be a read error. The V and J genes are TRBV5-4 and TRBJ2-5; TRBD2 matches at 8 bases. This CDR3 spans 14 amino acids. The germline V gene has CDR1 SGHNT and CDR2 YYREEE (reference sequence). The CDR3 nucleotides read TGTGCCAGCAGCTGGGGACTAGACCAGGAGACCCAGTACTTC. Amino acids: CASSWGLDQETQYF.

This rearrangement joins TRBV9 to TRBJ2-3; no firm D call. The CDR3 contains 14 residues. The germline V and J ends were trimmed by 1 base and 0 bases, with 6 bases remaining between them. The germline gives CDR1 SGDLS, CDR2 YYNGEE. For the CDR3, the DNA is TGTGCCAGCAGCGTACACAGTAGCACAGATACGCAGTATTTT. It encodes CASSVHSSTDTQYF.

The chain carries TRBV9 and TRBJ1-1; 7 bases are a match to TRBD1. Trimming at V came to 0 bases and at J to 1 base, leaving 3 bases not matched to a gene. Germline assignment: CDR1 SGDLS and CDR2 YYNGEE. The CDR3 runs 15 residues. The CDR3 bases are TGTGCCAGCAGCGTAGAACAGGGGCCGAACACTGAAGCTTTCTTT. Translating it yields CASSVEQGPNTEAFF. Full variable domain (missing parts from reference TRBV9 and TRBJ1-1): DSGVTQTPKHLITATGQRVTLRCSPRSGDLSVYWYQQSLDQGLQFLIQYYNGEERAKGNILERFSAQQFPDLHSELNLSSLELGDSALYFCASSVEQGPNTEAFFGQGTRLTVV.

The rearrangement uses TRBV6-1 and TRBJ1-2, with 7 nucleotides matching TRBD1. This CDR3 contains 15 residues. Trimming took 7 bases from V and 5 from J; bases not matched to a gene: 13. Germline assignment: CDR1 MNHNS and CDR2 SASEGT. The CDR3 sequence is CASTPGSDRAYGYTF. CDR3 in DNA: TGTGCCAGCACCCCAGGCTCTGACAGGGCTTATGGCTACACCTTC.

The chain couples TRBV19 to TRBJ2-7; 8 bases are a match to TRBD1. The germline V gene has CDR1 LNHDA and CDR2 SQIVND (reference sequence). CDR3 length equals 14 residues. Trimming took 7 bases from V and 2 from J; bases not matched to a gene: 7. The CDR3 here is CASTSGQGPYEQYF. CDR3 coding DNA: TGTGCCAGTACCTCCGGACAGGGACCCTACGAGCAGTACTTC.

The V call is TRBV7-2, the J call TRBJ2-2; TRBD1 agrees at 8 bases. The CDR3 is made up of 12 amino acids. Germline V CDR1 and CDR2: SGHTA, FQGNSA. With V trimmed by 5 bases and J by 13 bases, 6 bases remained unmatched. CDR3 protein: CASSPRTGWLFF. In nucleotides, the CDR3 is TGTGCCAGCAGCCCCAGGACAGGGTGGCTGTTTTTT. Based on the CDR3 plus reference TRBV7-2 and TRBJ2-2, the full variable domain is GAGVSQSPSNKVTEKGKDVELRCDPISGHTALYWYRQSLGQGLEFLIYFQGNSAPDKSGLPSDRFSAERTGGSVSTLTIQRTQQEDSAVYLCASSPRTGWLFFGEGSRLTVL.

This chain uses TRBV21-1 with TRBJ2-2; the table's D call of TRBD2 was not tested on the DNA. TRBV21-1 is described as a pseudogene. The CDR3 is made up of 15 amino acids. The CDR3 DNA reads as TGTGCCAGCAGTGTAGGGGACTGGGCTATCGGGGAGCTGTTTTTT. This gives the protein CASSVGDWAIGELFF.

This rearrangement joins TRBV9 to TRBJ2-7; 8 nucleotides line up with TRBD2. The CDR3 loop spans 16 amino acids. The germline gives CDR1 SGDLS, CDR2 YYNGEE. V was pared by 4 bases and J by 4 bases, with 13 bases of the junction left unmatched. The CDR3 DNA is TGTGCCAGCAGCCCCAGGGCGGCGGGGGGCGTATACGAGCAGTACTTC. It translates to CASSPRAAGGVYEQYF.

The chain uses TRBV6-1 and TRBJ2-2; 10 bases align to TRBD2. V was pared by 1 base and J by 4 bases, with 0 bases of the junction left unmatched. The CDR3 covers 15 residues. CDR1 is MNHNS and CDR2 is SASEGT in the germline V gene. CDR3 residues: CASSEGTSGTGELFF. In DNA form, the CDR3 reads TGTGCCAGCAGTGAAGGGACTAGCGGCACCGGGGAGCTGTTTTTT.

The chain joins TRBV5-8 to TRBJ2-5, with TRBD2 matching 7 bases. Matching the DNA end better, TRBJ2-7 makes the J call doubtful. Germline values: CDR1 SGHTS, CDR2 YDEGEE. CDR3 length: 14 amino acids. CDR3 bases: TGTGCCAGCAGCTTGGGACGGGGGGACTACGAGCAGTACTTC. As protein: CASSLGRGDYEQYF.